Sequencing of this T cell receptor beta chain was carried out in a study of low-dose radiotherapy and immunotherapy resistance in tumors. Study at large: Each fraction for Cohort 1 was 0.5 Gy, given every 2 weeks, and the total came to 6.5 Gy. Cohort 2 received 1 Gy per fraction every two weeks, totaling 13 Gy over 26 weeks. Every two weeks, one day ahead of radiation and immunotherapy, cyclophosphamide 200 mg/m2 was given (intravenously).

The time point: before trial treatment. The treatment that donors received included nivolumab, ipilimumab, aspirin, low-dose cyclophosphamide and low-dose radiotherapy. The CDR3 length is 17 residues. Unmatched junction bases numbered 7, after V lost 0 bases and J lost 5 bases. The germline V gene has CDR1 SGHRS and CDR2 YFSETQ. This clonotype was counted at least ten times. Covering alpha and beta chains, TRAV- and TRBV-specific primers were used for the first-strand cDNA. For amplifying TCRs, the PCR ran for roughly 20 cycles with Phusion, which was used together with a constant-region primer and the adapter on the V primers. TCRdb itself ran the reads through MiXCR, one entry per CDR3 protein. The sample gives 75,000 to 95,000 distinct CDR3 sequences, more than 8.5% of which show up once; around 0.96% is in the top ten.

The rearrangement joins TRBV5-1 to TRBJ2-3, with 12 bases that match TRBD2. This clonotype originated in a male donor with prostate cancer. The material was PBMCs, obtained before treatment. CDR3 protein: CASSLGASGRAGDTQYF. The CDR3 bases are TGCGCCAGCAGCTTGGGAGCTAGCGGGAGGGCCGGAGATACGCAGTATTTT.